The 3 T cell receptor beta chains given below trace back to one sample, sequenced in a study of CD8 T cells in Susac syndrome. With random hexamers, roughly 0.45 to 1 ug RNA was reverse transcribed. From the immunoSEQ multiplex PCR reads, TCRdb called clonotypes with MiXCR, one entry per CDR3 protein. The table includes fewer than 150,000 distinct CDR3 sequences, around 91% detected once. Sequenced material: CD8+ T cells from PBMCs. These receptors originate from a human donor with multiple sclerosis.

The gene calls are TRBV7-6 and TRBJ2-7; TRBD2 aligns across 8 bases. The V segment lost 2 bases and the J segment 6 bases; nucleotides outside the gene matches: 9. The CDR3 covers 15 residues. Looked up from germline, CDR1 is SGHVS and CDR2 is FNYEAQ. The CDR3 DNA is TGTGCCAGCAGCTTAAGTAGTACGGGAGGGCGCGAGCAGTACTTC. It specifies CASSLSSTGGREQYF.

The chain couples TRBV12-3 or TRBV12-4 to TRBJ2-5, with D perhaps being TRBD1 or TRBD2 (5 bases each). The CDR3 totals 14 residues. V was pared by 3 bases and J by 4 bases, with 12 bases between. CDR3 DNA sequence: TGTGCCAGCAGTTTCGGGGCAGGGTCAGAGACCCAGTACTTC. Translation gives CASSFGAGSETQYF.

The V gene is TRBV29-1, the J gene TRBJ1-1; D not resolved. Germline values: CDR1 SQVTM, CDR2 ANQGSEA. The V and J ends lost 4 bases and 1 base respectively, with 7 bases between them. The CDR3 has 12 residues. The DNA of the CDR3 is TGCAGCGTTGTGGACCGGAACACTGAAGCTTTCTTT. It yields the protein CSVVDRNTEAFF.